This T cell receptor (beta chain) appears in the sequencing data of a study of T cells expressing NK-cell markers. TCRdb re-analyzed the 5' RACE reads; it lists each CDR3 protein once, without DNA. The repertoire table contains more than 400,000 distinct CDR3 sequences. Study conclusions and caveats: In a handful of donors, dominant clonotypes made up about 25-60.1% of CD3+CD56-NKG2C+ cells.

Germline V lookup: CDR1 KGHDR, CDR2 SFDVKD. CDR3 length equals 13 residues. As for this clonotype: Its specificity is not known.

This sequence originates from a woman aged 18-69 years in good health. The specimen sequenced was blood T cells: a sorted CD56 or NKG2C T cell subset, CD4+ or CD8+ T cells, or bulk PBMC T cells (not recorded which). This chain connects TRBV24-1 to TRBJ1-2; TCRdb's D gene call, TRBD1, goes unchecked for lack of DNA. The CDR3: CATSAGGTDGYTF.